Here is one T cell receptor (beta chain) with its context. Its antigen remains unknown. Every patient had mismatch repair deficiency by PCR or immunohistochemistry. The TCR-sequenced patients were a few responders to pembrolizumab. After removal of 0 bases from V and 6 bases from J, the junction contained 9 bases not matched to a gene. The CDR3 has 17 residues. Germline assignment: CDR1 SNHLY and CDR2 FYNNEI. TCRdb's table, derived via immunoSEQ multiplex PCR, lists solely in-frame clones and lacks some. The table has more than 90,000 clones, over 65% seen once. The sample comes from a study of PD-1 blockade in mismatch repair-deficient tumors. Turning to the study itself: Patients had roughly twelve mismatch repair-deficient cancer types, all previously treated and progressing. Study-level results: After pembrolizumab, tumor-resident clones rose rapidly, then generally contracted before radiologic responses.

The chain uses TRBV2 and TRBJ1-2; 11 bases map to TRBD1. The sequence was collected from an adult with mismatch repair-deficient cancer. The sequenced sample was peripheral blood, obtained around 60 weeks after starting pembrolizumab. CDR3 bases: TGTGCCAGCAGTGAAGCGCTTCAATGGGGACAGGGGGATGGCTACACCTTC. This sequence encodes CASSEALQWGQGDGYTF.